These T cell receptor beta chains were read from a single sample in a study of neurological immune-mediated disorders. TCRdb re-called the 5' RACE reads with MiXCR, one entry per CDR3 protein. Of 65,000 to 85,000 distinct CDR3 sequences in the sample, 5.8% are singletons; the top ten hold 6.5% to 9%. The specimen sequenced was PBMCs. These receptor sequences come from a woman in her fifties or sixties with multiple sclerosis. Each CDR3 is given with its conserved first and last residue. Each record gives: clone size, J gene, V gene, D gene, CDR3 protein, CDR3 DNA. D genes are given only for firm matches. Size tells how often a clone was seen (once, few, many) or the class of an expanded clone, and some rows leave it out.

few,TRBJ1-2,TRBV6-6,TRBD1,CASSYPTGGRGYTF,TGTGCCAGCAGTTACCCGACAGGGGGCCGGGGCTACACCTTC
many,TRBJ1-1,TRBV19,TRBD1,CASSWGQGGTEAFF,TGTGCCAGTAGTTGGGGACAGGGGGGGACTGAAGCTTTCTTT
many,TRBJ2-6,TRBV6-5,NA,CASRLSLGLGANVLTF,TGTGCCAGCAGACTTAGCCTCGGGCTCGGGGCCAACGTCCTGACTTTC
NA,TRBJ2-5,TRBV7-9,NA,CASSLEEGTETQYF,TGTGCCAGCAGCTTAGAGGAGGGAACAGAGACCCAGTACTTC
many,TRBJ1-3,TRBV30,NA,CAWSRRRLSGNTIYF,TGTGCCTGGAGTCGCAGACGCCTCTCTGGAAACACCATATATTTT
many,TRBJ1-1,TRBV20-1,NA,CSAIREGTEAFF,TGCAGTGCTATCAGGGAGGGCACTGAAGCTTTCTTT
NA,TRBJ2-3,TRBV7-7,TRBD1,CASSTDRGVGAQYF,TGTGCCAGCAGCACCGACAGGGGAGTTGGGGCGCAGTATTTT
many,TRBJ1-2,TRBV11-2,NA,CASSLHGSGYTF,TGTGCCAGCAGCTTGCATGGCTCTGGCTACACCTTC
many,TRBJ1-2,TRBV6-4,TRBD1,CASRGTGDTYGYTF,TGTGCCAGCAGGGGGACAGGCGATACCTATGGCTACACCTTC
many,TRBJ2-3,TRBV7-6,TRBD2,CASSLERGGGDTQYF,TGTGCCAGCAGCTTAGAAAGGGGCGGGGGAGATACGCAGTATTTT
many,TRBJ1-2,TRBV2,NA,CASSEAAAANYGYTF,TGTGCCAGCAGTGAAGCGGCAGCTGCTAACTATGGCTACACCTTC
many,TRBJ2-3,TRBV20-1,NA,CSASPGDTQYF,TGCAGTGCTAGCCCCGGGGATACGCAGTATTTT
many,TRBJ2-1,TRBV5-1,TRBD2,CASSPQTSEVYEQFF,TGCGCCAGCAGCCCCCAGACTAGCGAAGTCTATGAGCAGTTCTTC
many,TRBJ2-2,TRBV5-1,NA,CASSFRMGGELFF,TGCGCCAGCAGCTTCAGAATGGGCGGGGAGCTGTTTTTT
NA,TRBJ2-2,TRBV10-3,NA,CAITGGQGAGSGSCFF,NA
many,TRBJ1-5,TRBV12-3/TRBV12-4,NA,CASSLGIHSNQPQHF,TGTGCCAGCAGTTTAGGGATCCATAGCAATCAGCCCCAGCATTTT
medium-sized,TRBJ2-5,TRBV24-1,NA,CATSDLGREETQYF,TGTGCCACCAGTGATTTGGGCAGGGAAGAGACCCAGTACTTC
many,TRBJ2-5,TRBV20-1,TRBD1,CSACRTGYSGETQYF,TGCAGTGCCTGTCGGACAGGATACTCAGGAGAGACCCAGTACTTC
few,TRBJ2-1,TRBV7-9,NA,CASSSNSYNEQFF,TGTGCCAGCAGCTCAAACTCCTACAATGAGCAGTTCTTC
many,TRBJ2-1,TRBV6-1,TRBD1,CASSEVRGLYNEQFF,TGTGCCAGCAGTGAAGTGAGGGGGCTCTACAATGAGCAGTTCTTC
many,TRBJ1-2,TRBV27,NA,CASSFSPSLFYGYTF,TGTGCCAGCAGTTTCTCCCCCTCATTGTTCTATGGCTACACCTTC
NA,TRBJ2-1,TRBV4-1,NA,CASSHRDSSSYNEQFF,TGCGCCAGCAGCCACCGGGACTCCAGCTCCTACAATGAGCAGTTCTTC
many,TRBJ2-1,TRBV12-3/TRBV12-4,TRBD2,CASSFGRGAYNEQFF,TGTGCCAGCAGTTTCGGGCGGGGGGCCTACAATGAGCAGTTCTTC
many,TRBJ1-3,TRBV5-1,TRBD1,CASSDGQATSGNTIYF,TGCGCCAGCAGCGACGGACAGGCGACCTCTGGAAACACCATATATTTT
many,TRBJ2-2,TRBV6-5,NA,CASIKGGSNTGELFF,TGTGCCAGCATTAAGGGGGGCTCGAACACCGGGGAGCTGTTTTTT
many,TRBJ1-2,TRBV29-1,NA,CSVEVGYGYTF,TGCAGCGTTGAAGTGGGCTATGGCTACACCTTC
many,TRBJ2-1,TRBV7-6,NA,CASSQGQGGYEQFF,TGTGCCAGCAGCCAAGGACAGGGAGGGTATGAGCAGTTCTTC
many,TRBJ1-1,TRBV6-5,TRBD1,CASRSEDRAGEAFF,TGTGCCAGCAGAAGCGAGGACAGGGCGGGTGAAGCTTTCTTT
many,TRBJ2-7,TRBV20-1,TRBD2,CSAAGGPYEQYF,TGCAGTGCAGCGGGGGGGCCCTACGAGCAGTACTTC
many,TRBJ1-5,TRBV15,NA,CATSRDSSNQPQHF,TGTGCCACCAGCAGAGATTCGAGCAATCAGCCCCAGCATTTT
many,TRBJ2-3,TRBV6-6,NA,CASSYGIVGRTDTQYF,TGTGCCAGCAGTTACGGTATTGTCGGACGCACAGATACGCAGTATTTT
many,TRBJ2-4,TRBV7-2,NA,CASRDLGRSGKNIQYF,TGTGCCAGCAGGGACCTGGGGCGCTCGGGCAAAAACATTCAGTACTTC
many,TRBJ1-2,TRBV7-9,TRBD1,CASTRQGDGYTF,TGTGCCAGCACCCGACAGGGGGATGGCTACACCTTC
many,TRBJ1-3,TRBV7-6,TRBD1,CASSLAPVTGVGNTIYF,TGTGCCAGCAGCTTAGCCCCCGTGACAGGGGTTGGAAACACCATATATTTT
many,TRBJ1-1,TRBV6-5,NA,CASNGGEVVGAFF,TGTGCCAGCAATGGGGGCGAAGTTGTAGGGGCTTTCTTT
many,TRBJ1-6,TRBV12-3/TRBV12-4,NA,CASSFMGPNSPLHF,TGTGCCAGCAGTTTTATGGGACCGAATTCACCCCTCCACTTT
many,TRBJ2-1,TRBV24-1,TRBD2,CATSDPGGDSYNEQFF,TGTGCCACCAGTGATCCCGGGGGGGACTCCTACAATGAGCAGTTCTTC
many,TRBJ1-3,TRBV20-1,TRBD1,CSARVRGLSSGNTIYF,TGCAGTGCTAGGGTTAGGGGGCTGAGCTCTGGAAACACCATATATTTT
many,TRBJ1-1,TRBV6-5,NA,CASSALGWVNTEAFF,TGTGCCAGCAGTGCCCTTGGGTGGGTGAACACTGAAGCTTTCTTT
many,TRBJ1-4,TRBV5-1,TRBD1,CASSPQGAGNEKLFF,TGCGCCAGCAGCCCTCAGGGGGCTGGTAATGAAAAACTGTTTTTT
many,TRBJ1-4,TRBV5-1,NA,CASSLGGASNEKLFF,TGCGCCAGCAGCTTGGGAGGGGCCTCTAATGAAAAACTGTTTTTT
many,TRBJ1-5,TRBV7-2,TRBD1,CASSFRGQGGNNQPQHF,TGTGCCAGCAGCTTCAGAGGACAGGGGGGCAACAATCAGCCCCAGCATTTT
many,TRBJ2-1,TRBV4-1,TRBD2,CASSQDSGGGYNEQFF,TGCGCCAGCAGCCAAGATAGCGGGGGGGGATACAATGAGCAGTTCTTC
many,TRBJ2-2,TRBV29-1,NA,CSVRTDPNTGELFF,TGCAGCGTTAGAACGGACCCAAACACCGGGGAGCTGTTTTTT
many,TRBJ2-2,TRBV5-1,NA,CASSLRPLARNTGELFF,TGCGCCAGCAGCTTGCGGCCCTTGGCGAGGAACACCGGGGAGCTGTTTTTT
many,TRBJ1-2,TRBV7-9,TRBD1,CASRAILTGNYGYTF,TGTGCCAGCAGGGCCATCCTGACAGGGAACTATGGCTACACCTTC
many,TRBJ2-3,TRBV5-1,NA,CASSLAAAGTDTQYF,TGCGCCAGCAGCTTGGCCGCGGCAGGCACAGATACGCAGTATTTT
many,TRBJ2-2,TRBV6-1,NA,CASSAAGTEGANTGELFF,TGTGCCAGCAGTGCGGCAGGGACTGAGGGGGCGAACACCGGGGAGCTGTTTTTT
many,TRBJ2-3,TRBV28,NA,CASSLEGGVVTDTQYF,TGTGCCAGCAGTTTGGAAGGTGGAGTGGTAACAGATACGCAGTATTTT
many,TRBJ2-2,TRBV20-1,TRBD1,CSGTANTGELFF,TGCAGCGGGACAGCTAACACCGGGGAGCTGTTTTTT
NA,TRBJ2-7,TRBV20-1,NA,CSPPGNEQYF,TGCAGTCCACCGGGGAACGAGCAGTACTTC
few,TRBJ1-4,TRBV6-5,TRBD1,CASGTRGPGEKLFF,TGTGCCAGCGGGACCAGGGGGCCTGGTGAAAAACTGTTTTTT
many,TRBJ2-2,TRBV4-1,NA,CASSQELEALNTGELFF,TGCGCCAGCAGCCAAGAACTGGAGGCCCTGAACACCGGGGAGCTGTTTTTT
many,TRBJ1-2,TRBV20-1,TRBD1,CSANHRGQGGYTF,TGCAGTGCTAACCACAGGGGGCAAGGTGGCTACACCTTC